The clone carrying this T cell receptor beta chain was seen at least ten times. Trimming shortened V by 3 bases and J by 4 bases, and 17 bases separated the two germline ends. The CDR3 loop spans 15 amino acids. Germline values: CDR1 DFQATT, CDR2 SNEGSKA (reference sequence). These data are taken from a study of T cells in Graves' hyperthyroidism and ophthalmopathy. RNA transcripts yielded amplified TCR beta CDR3 regions. HTBI primers were the set used in a first-round RT-PCR of the TCR CDR3. Using its own MiXCR run on the multiplex PCR reads, TCRdb lists one record per CDR3 protein. The table shows some 760,000 distinct CDR3 sequences, with 14% occurring only once.

The gene calls are TRBV20-1 and TRBJ2-3; D uncertain. Input material: blood. This TCR was recovered from a woman aged 18-29 years with Graves' hyperthyroidism. The CDR3 is CSASEFGYWADTQYF. The DNA of the CDR3 is TGCAGTGCTAGCGAGTTCGGATATTGGGCAGATACGCAGTATTTT.